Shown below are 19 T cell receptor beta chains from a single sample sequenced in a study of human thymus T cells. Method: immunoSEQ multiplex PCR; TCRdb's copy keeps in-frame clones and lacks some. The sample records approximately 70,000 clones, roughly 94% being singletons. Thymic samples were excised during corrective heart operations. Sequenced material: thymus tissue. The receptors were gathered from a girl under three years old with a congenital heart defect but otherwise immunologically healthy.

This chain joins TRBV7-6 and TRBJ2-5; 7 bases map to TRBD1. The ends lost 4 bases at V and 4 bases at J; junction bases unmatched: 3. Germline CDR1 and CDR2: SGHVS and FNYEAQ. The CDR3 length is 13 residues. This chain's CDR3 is CASSYRDRETQYF. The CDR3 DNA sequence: TGTGCCAGCAGCTACCGGGACAGAGAGACCCAGTACTTC.

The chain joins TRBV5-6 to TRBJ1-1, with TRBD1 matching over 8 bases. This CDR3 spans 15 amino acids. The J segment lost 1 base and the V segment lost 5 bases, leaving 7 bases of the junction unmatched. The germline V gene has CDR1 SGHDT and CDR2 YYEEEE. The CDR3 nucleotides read TGTGCCAGCAGGTCCATAGGACAGGGGAACACTGAAGCTTTCTTT. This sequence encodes CASRSIGQGNTEAFF.

The CDR3 here is CASSTRDGVGWWGYTF. The CDR3 nucleotides are TGTGCCAGCAGCACCCGGGACGGGGTAGGATGGTGGGGCTACACCTTC. The V call is TRBV9, the J call TRBJ1-2, with a possible D match to TRBD1 (5 bases). V gave up 4 bases and J gave up 8 bases, with 24 bases separating them. From germline, CDR1 is SGDLS and CDR2 YYNGEE. This CDR3 has 16 amino acids.

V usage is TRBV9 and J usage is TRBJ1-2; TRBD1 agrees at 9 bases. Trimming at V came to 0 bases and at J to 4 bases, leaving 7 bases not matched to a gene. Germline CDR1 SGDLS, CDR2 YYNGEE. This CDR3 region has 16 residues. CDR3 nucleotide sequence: TGTGCCAGCAGCGTAGATCTGAACAGGGGGCTCTATGGCTACACCTTC. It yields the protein CASSVDLNRGLYGYTF.

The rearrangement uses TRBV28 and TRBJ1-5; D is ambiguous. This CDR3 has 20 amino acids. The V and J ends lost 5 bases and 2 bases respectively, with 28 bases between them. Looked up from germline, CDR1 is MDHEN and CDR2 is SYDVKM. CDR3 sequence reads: CASSPTLFGRVPRGNQPQHF. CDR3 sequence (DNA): TGTGCCAGCAGTCCAACACTGTTCGGTAGAGTCCCAAGAGGCAATCAGCCCCAGCATTTT.

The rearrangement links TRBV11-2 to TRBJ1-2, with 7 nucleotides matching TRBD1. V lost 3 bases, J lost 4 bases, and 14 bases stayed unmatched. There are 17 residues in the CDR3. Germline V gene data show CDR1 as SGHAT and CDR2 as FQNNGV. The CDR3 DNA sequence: TGTGCCAGCAGCTTTACCCCGGACAGGACCTACGGCTATGGCTACACCTTC. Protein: CASSFTPDRTYGYGYTF.

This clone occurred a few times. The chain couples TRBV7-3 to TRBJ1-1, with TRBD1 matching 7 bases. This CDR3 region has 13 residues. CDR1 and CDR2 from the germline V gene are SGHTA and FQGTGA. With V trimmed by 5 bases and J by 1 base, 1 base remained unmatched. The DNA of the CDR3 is TGTGCCAGCAGCCGGACAGGGAACACTGAAGCTTTCTTT. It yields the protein CASSRTGNTEAFF.

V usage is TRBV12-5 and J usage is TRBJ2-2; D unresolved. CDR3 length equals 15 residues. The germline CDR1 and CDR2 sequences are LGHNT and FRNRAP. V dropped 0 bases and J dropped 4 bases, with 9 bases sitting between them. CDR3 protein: CASGLVLNSTGELFF. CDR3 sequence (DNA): TGTGCTAGTGGTTTGGTCCTCAACAGCACCGGGGAGCTGTTTTTT.

CDR3 sequence (DNA): TGTGCCAGCAAGGGGGCTAGCGGGAGCTACGAGCAGTACTTC. Residues: CASKGASGSYEQYF. The V gene is TRBV6-5, the J gene TRBJ2-7; 10 nucleotides match TRBD2. There are 14 residues in the CDR3. Germline CDR1 MNHEY, CDR2 SVGAGI. V was pared by 7 bases and J by 3 bases, with 6 bases of the junction left unmatched.

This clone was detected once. The CDR3 spells CATSRWTGRRLEQYF. Written as DNA, the CDR3 is TGTGCCACCAGCAGGTGGACAGGGCGGAGGCTAGAGCAGTACTTC. The rearrangement links TRBV15 to TRBJ2-7; TRBD1 matches at 8 bases. The J segment lost 7 bases and the V segment lost 3 bases, leaving 11 bases of the junction unmatched. The V gene's germline CDR1 is LNHNV and CDR2 YYDKDF (reference sequence). This CDR3 comprises 15 residues.

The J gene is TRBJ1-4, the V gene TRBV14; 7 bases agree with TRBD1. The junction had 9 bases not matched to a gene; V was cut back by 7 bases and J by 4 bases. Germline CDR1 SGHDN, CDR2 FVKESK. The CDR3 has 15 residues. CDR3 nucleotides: TGTGCCAGCAACAAAGGGGGACAGCGTAATGAAAAACTGTTTTTT. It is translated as CASNKGGQRNEKLFF. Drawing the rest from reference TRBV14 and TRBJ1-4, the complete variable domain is EAGVTQFPSHSVIEKGQTVTLRCDPISGHDNLYWYRRVMGKEIKFLLHFVKESKQDESGMPNNRFLAERTGGTYSTLKVQPAELEDSGVYFCASNKGGQRNEKLFFGSGTQLSVL.

The CDR3 sequence: CASSLTYSGIYNEQFF. CDR3 nucleotide sequence: TGTGCCAGCAGTTTAACGTATAGCGGGATTTACAATGAGCAGTTCTTC. The V call is TRBV27, the J call TRBJ2-1; 8 nucleotides line up with TRBD2. Unmatched junction bases numbered 7, after V lost 2 bases and J lost 4 bases. CDR1 and CDR2 from the germline V gene are MNHEY and SMNVEV (reference sequence). This CDR3 comprises 16 residues.

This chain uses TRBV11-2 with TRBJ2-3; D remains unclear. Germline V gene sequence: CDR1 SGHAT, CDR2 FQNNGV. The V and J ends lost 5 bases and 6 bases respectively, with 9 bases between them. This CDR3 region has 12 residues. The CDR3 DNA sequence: TGTGCCAGCAGCCCGAGAGAGGATACGCAGTATTTT. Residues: CASSPREDTQYF.

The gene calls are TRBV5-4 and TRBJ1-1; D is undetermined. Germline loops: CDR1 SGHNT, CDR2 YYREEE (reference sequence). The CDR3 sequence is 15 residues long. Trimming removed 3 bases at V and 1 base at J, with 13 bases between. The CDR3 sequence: CASSYGSLKNTEAFF. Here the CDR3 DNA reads TGTGCCAGCAGCTACGGATCTCTCAAGAACACTGAAGCTTTCTTT.

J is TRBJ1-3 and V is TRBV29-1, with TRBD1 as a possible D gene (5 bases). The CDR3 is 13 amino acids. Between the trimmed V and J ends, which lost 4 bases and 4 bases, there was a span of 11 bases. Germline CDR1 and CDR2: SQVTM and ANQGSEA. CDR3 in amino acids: CSVAAGRGNTIYF. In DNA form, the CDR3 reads TGCAGCGTTGCTGCAGGGCGGGGAAACACCATATATTTT.

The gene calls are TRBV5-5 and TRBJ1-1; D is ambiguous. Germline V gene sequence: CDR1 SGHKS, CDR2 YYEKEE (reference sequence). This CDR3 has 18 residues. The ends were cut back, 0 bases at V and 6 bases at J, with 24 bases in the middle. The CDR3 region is CASSLGPGRDRNGAEAFF. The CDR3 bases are TGTGCCAGCAGCTTGGGTCCGGGGAGAGATCGAAACGGGGCTGAAGCTTTCTTT.

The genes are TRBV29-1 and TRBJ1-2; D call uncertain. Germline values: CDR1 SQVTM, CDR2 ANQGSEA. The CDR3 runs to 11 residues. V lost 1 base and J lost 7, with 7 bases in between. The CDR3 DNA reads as TGCAGCGTTGAAGGGGCCTGTGGCTACACCTTC. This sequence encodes CSVEGACGYTF. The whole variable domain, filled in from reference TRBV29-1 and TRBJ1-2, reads SAVISQKPSRDICQRGTSLTIQCQVDSQVTMMFWYRQQPGQSLTLIATANQGSEATYESGFVIDKFPISRPNLTFSTLTVSNMSPEDSSIYLCSVEGACGYTFGSGTRLTVV.

CDR3 amino acids: CASSPWSSATNEQFF. DNA for the CDR3: TGTGCCAGCTCACCTTGGTCCTCGGCAACGAATGAGCAGTTCTTC. The chain is built from TRBV18 and TRBJ2-1; D is unclear. The V gene's germline CDR1 is KGHSH and CDR2 LQKENI. This CDR3 contains 15 residues. V was pared by 3 bases and J by 7 bases, with 16 bases between.

The CDR3: CASSVGAFPGPPGTEAFF. In nucleotides, the CDR3 is TGTGCCAGCAGCGTAGGGGCGTTCCCAGGACCTCCGGGCACTGAAGCTTTCTTT. The V call is TRBV9, the J call TRBJ1-1; D remains unclear. Trimming removed 0 bases at V and 4 bases at J, with 22 bases between. Germline V CDR1 and CDR2: SGDLS, YYNGEE. This CDR3 is built from 18 residues.